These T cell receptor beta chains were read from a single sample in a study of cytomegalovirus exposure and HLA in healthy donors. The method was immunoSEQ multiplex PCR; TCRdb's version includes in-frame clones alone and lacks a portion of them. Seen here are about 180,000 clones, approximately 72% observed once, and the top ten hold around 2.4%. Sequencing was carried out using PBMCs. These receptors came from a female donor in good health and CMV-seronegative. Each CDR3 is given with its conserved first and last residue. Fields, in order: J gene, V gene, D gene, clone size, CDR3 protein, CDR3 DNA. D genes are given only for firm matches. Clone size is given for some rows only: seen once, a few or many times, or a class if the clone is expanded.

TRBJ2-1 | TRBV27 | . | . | CASSLRSVRNEQFF | TGTGCCAGCAGTTTACGGAGCGTGCGGAATGAGCAGTTCTTC
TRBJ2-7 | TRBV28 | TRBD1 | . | CASSLPRTGGSEQYF | TGTGCCAGCAGTTTGCCCAGGACAGGGGGCTCCGAGCAGTACTTC
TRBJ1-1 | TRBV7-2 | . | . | CASSLVFTGNTEAFF | TGTGCCAGCAGCTTAGTCTTCACAGGGAACACTGAAGCTTTCTTT
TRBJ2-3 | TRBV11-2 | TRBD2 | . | CASSLERRGGTTQYF | TGTGCCAGCAGCTTAGAGCGTCGGGGGGGCACTACGCAGTATTTT
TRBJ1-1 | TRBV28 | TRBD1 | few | CASSVFRGRAFF | TGTGCCAGCAGTGTATTCAGGGGGCGTGCTTTCTTT
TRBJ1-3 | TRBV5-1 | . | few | CASSFVQGGNTIYF | TGCGCCAGCAGCTTCGTCCAGGGAGGAAACACCATATATTTT
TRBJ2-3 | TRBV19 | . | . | CASNPGAGIDTQYF | TGTGCCAGTAACCCGGGAGCCGGGATAGATACGCAGTATTTT
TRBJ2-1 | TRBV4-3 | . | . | CASSQALTSSYNEQFF | TGCGCCAGCAGCCAAGCCCTGACTAGCTCCTACAATGAGCAGTTCTTC
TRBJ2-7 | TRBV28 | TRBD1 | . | CASAGTGAFTSDLSSYEQYF | TGTGCCAGCGCCGGGACAGGGGCCTTCACTAGCGACCTAAGCTCCTACGAGCAGTACTTC
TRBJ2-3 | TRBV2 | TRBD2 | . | CATRMDGRKTDTQYF | TGTGCCACCCGAATGGACGGGAGGAAGACAGATACGCAGTATTTT
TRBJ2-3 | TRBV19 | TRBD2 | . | CASSSSGGLDTQYF | TGTGCCAGTAGTTCTAGCGGGGGGCTAGATACGCAGTATTTT
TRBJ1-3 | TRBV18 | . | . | CASSPAYSGNTIYF | TGTGCCAGCTCACCAGCGTACTCTGGAAACACCATATATTTT
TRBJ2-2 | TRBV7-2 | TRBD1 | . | CASNDRGGELFF | TGTGCCAGCAACGACAGGGGCGGGGAGCTGTTTTTT
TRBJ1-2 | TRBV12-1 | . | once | CASSPAGTGPGGYTF | TGTGCCAGCAGCCCTGCGGGGACAGGGCCAGGTGGCTACACCTTC
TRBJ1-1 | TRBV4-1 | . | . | CASSQGRGNTEAFF | TGCGCCAGCAGCCAGGGCAGGGGGAACACTGAAGCTTTCTTT
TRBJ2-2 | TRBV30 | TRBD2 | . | CAWREGRADTGELFF | TGTGCCTGGAGAGAGGGGAGGGCCGACACCGGGGAGCTGTTTTTT
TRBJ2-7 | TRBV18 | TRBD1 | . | CASSPLSMGTGEYEQYF | TGTGCCAGCTCACCACTTTCGATGGGGACAGGGGAATACGAGCAGTACTTC
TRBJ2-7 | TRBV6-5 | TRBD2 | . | CASSYSGGGSSYEQYF | TGTGCCAGCAGTTACTCCGGCGGGGGGAGCTCCTACGAGCAGTACTTC
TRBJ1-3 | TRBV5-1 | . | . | CASSPTTLQNTIYF | TGCGCCAGCAGCCCTACTACGCTTCAAAACACCATATATTTT
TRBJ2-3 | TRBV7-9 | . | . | CASIRLADTQYF | TGTGCCAGCATCCGACTGGCAGATACGCAGTATTTT
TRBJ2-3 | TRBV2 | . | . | CASNAIPNTDTQYF | TGTGCCAGCAATGCGATTCCAAACACAGATACGCAGTATTTT
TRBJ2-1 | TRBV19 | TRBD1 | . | CASSMGQGSYNEQFF | TGTGCCAGTAGTATGGGACAGGGAAGCTACAATGAGCAGTTCTTC
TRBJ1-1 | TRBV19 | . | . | CASSSGGRRVNTEAFF | TGTGCCAGTAGTAGTGGGGGCAGGCGAGTGAACACTGAAGCTTTCTTT
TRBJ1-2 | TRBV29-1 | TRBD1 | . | CSVATGTGGANYGYTF | TGCAGCGTGGCAACCGGGACAGGGGGCGCGAACTATGGCTACACCTTC
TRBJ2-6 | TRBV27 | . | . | CASSYRVGANVLTF | TGTGCCAGCAGTTACAGGGTTGGGGCCAACGTCCTGACTTTC
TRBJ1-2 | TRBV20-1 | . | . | CSARDLTRYTF | TGCAGTGCTAGAGATCTGACGAGGTACACCTTC
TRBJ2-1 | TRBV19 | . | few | CASSGPGLDEQFF | TGTGCCAGTAGTGGCCCGGGATTAGATGAGCAGTTCTTC
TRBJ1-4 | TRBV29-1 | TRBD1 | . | CSVLRQGANEKLFF | TGCAGCGTTCTTCGGCAGGGGGCTAATGAAAAACTGTTTTTT
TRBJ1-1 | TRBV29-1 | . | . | CSVASMNTEAFF | TGCAGCGTTGCCAGTATGAACACCGAAGCTTTCTTT
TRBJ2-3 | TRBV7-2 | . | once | CASSLPPGNTDTQYF | TGTGCCAGCAGCTTACCACCGGGGAACACAGATACGCAGTATTTT
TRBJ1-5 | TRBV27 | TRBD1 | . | CASSPSDRGSNQPQHF | TGTGCCAGCAGTCCATCGGACAGGGGAAGCAATCAGCCCCAGCATTTT
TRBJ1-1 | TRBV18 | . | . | CASSPRVNVNAEAFF | TGTGCCAGCTCACCACGAGTCAACGTGAACGCTGAAGCTTTCTTT
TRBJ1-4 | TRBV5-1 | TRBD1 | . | CASSLEGQYFNEKLFF | TGCGCCAGCAGCTTGGAGGGACAGTACTTTAATGAAAAACTGTTTTTT
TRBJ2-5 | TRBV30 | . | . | CAWSVNGGQQYF | TGTGCCTGGAGTGTTAATGGTGGTCAGCAGTACTTC
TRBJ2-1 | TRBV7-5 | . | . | CARSPDRGKINEQFF | TGTGCCAGAAGCCCGGACAGGGGAAAGATAAATGAGCAGTTCTTC
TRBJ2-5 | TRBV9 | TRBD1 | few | CASSVEGTGQETQYF | TGTGCCAGCAGCGTAGAGGGGACAGGGCAAGAGACCCAGTACTTC
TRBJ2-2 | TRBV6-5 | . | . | CASRRGADTGELFF | TGTGCCAGCAGACGGGGGGCCGACACCGGGGAGCTGTTTTTT
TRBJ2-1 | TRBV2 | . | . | CASSAGRGNEQFF | TGTGCCAGCAGTGCCGGGAGAGGGAATGAGCAGTTCTTC
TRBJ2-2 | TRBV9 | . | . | CASSPNTRELFF | TGTGCCAGCAGCCCCAATACTCGGGAGCTGTTTTTT
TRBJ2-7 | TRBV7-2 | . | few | CASSPLGGVLSYEQYF | TGTGCCAGCAGCCCCCTAGGAGGGGTGTTGTCCTACGAGCAGTACTTC
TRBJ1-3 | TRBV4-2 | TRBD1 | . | CASSQVEGAAGNTIYF | TGTGCCAGCAGCCAAGTCGAGGGGGCGGCTGGAAACACCATATATTTT
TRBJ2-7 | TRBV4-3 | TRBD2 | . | CASSQDLGGGGRAYEQYF | TGCGCCAGCAGCCAAGACTTAGGCGGGGGCGGGAGGGCCTACGAGCAGTACTTC
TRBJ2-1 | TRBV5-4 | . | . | CASSSETGTFHNEQFF | TGTGCCAGCAGCTCTGAGACAGGAACCTTTCACAATGAGCAGTTCTTC
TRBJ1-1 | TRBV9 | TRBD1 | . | CASSVGQADNTEAFF | TGTGCCAGCAGCGTGGGACAGGCCGATAACACTGAAGCTTTCTTT
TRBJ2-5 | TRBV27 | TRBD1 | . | CASSYRGQETQYF | TGTGCCAGCAGTTACAGGGGACAAGAGACCCAGTACTTC
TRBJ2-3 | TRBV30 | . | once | CAWRFPWRAQSTDTQYF | TGTGCCTGGAGGTTCCCCTGGCGGGCCCAAAGCACAGATACGCAGTATTTT
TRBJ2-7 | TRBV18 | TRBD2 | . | CASSPRTSGGNEQYF | TGTGCCAGCTCACCGAGGACTAGCGGGGGGAACGAGCAGTACTTC
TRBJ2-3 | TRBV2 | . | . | CASRSAGLTDTQYF | TGTGCCAGCAGGTCAGCAGGGTTAACAGATACGCAGTATTTT